These T cell receptor beta chains were read from a single sample in a study of CD8 T cells in Susac syndrome. TCRdb recomputed calls from the immunoSEQ multiplex PCR reads with MiXCR, one row per CDR3 protein. Of about 300,000 distinct CDR3 sequences listed, about 88% were seen once; the top ten hold over 0.09%. The specimen sequenced was CD8+ T cells from PBMCs. Every receptor here comes from a human donor with multiple sclerosis. The CDR3 runs from the conserved cysteine through the conserved F or W. The D gene is left open where the match is weak. Size is stated for part of the rows, as once, few or many counts, or as a class when the clone is expanded.

cdr3_aa: CASSFFETTDTQYF
cdr3_nt: TGTGCCAGCAGTTTCTTTGAGACCACAGATACGCAGTATTTT
clone_size: .
d_call: .
j_call: TRBJ2-3
cdr3_length: 14
v_call: TRBV28

cdr3_aa: CASSLRRTSGLVNEQFF
cdr3_nt: TGTGCCAGCAGTTTACGCCGGACTAGCGGGTTGGTCAATGAGCAGTTCTTC
clone_size: .
d_call: TRBD2
j_call: TRBJ2-1
cdr3_length: 17
v_call: TRBV28

cdr3_aa: CASSLQGTAYGYTF
cdr3_nt: TGTGCCAGCAGTTTACAGGGTACGGCTTATGGCTACACCTTC
clone_size: .
d_call: .
j_call: TRBJ1-2
cdr3_length: 14
v_call: TRBV6-5

cdr3_aa: CASSRGTLGDTQYF
cdr3_nt: TGTGCCAGCAGCAGGGGGACCTTAGGAGATACGCAGTATTTT
clone_size: once
d_call: .
j_call: TRBJ2-3
cdr3_length: 14
v_call: TRBV7-9

cdr3_aa: CASSEGGWGNQPQHF
cdr3_nt: TGTGCCAGCAGTGAAGGCGGGTGGGGCAATCAGCCCCAGCATTTT
clone_size: .
d_call: .
j_call: TRBJ1-5
cdr3_length: 15
v_call: TRBV2

cdr3_aa: CASSLDGVYEQYF
cdr3_nt: TGTGCCAGCAGTCTGGACGGAGTCTACGAGCAGTACTTC
clone_size: .
d_call: .
j_call: TRBJ2-7
cdr3_length: 13
v_call: TRBV6-1

cdr3_aa: CASNIFGQSPAETQYF
cdr3_nt: TGTGCCAGCAATATTTTCGGACAGTCTCCGGCGGAGACCCAGTACTTC
clone_size: .
d_call: .
j_call: TRBJ2-5
cdr3_length: 16
v_call: TRBV6-1

cdr3_aa: CASSQERMDEKLFF
cdr3_nt: TGTGCCAGTAGTCAGGAACGGATGGATGAAAAACTGTTTTTT
clone_size: .
d_call: .
j_call: TRBJ1-4
cdr3_length: 14
v_call: TRBV19

cdr3_aa: CAWGDSYEQYF
cdr3_nt: TGTGCCTGGGGCGACAGCTACGAGCAGTACTTC
clone_size: .
d_call: .
j_call: TRBJ2-7
cdr3_length: 11
v_call: TRBV30

cdr3_aa: CASSYHDSGEQYF
cdr3_nt: TGTGCCAGCAGCTATCATGATTCGGGCGAGCAGTACTTC
clone_size: .
d_call: .
j_call: TRBJ2-7
cdr3_length: 13
v_call: TRBV27

cdr3_aa: CASVGTSAFEQFF
cdr3_nt: TGTGCCAGCGTAGGGACTAGCGCTTTTGAGCAGTTCTTC
clone_size: .
d_call: TRBD2
j_call: TRBJ2-1
cdr3_length: 13
v_call: TRBV6-5

cdr3_aa: CASRPRTSGSTDTQYF
cdr3_nt: TGTGCCAGCCGACCCCGGACTAGCGGGAGTACAGATACGCAGTATTTT
clone_size: .
d_call: TRBD2
j_call: TRBJ2-3
cdr3_length: 16
v_call: TRBV27

cdr3_aa: CASSLAGGTDTQYF
cdr3_nt: TGTGCCAGCAGTTTGGCGGGAGGGACAGATACGCAGTATTTT
clone_size: many
d_call: TRBD2
j_call: TRBJ2-3
cdr3_length: 14
v_call: TRBV12-3/TRBV12-4

cdr3_aa: CASSLRLNTEAFF
cdr3_nt: TGTGCCAGCAGCTTAAGGCTGAACACTGAAGCTTTCTTT
clone_size: .
d_call: .
j_call: TRBJ1-1
cdr3_length: 13
v_call: TRBV7-6

cdr3_aa: CASRPGTSAYNEQFF
cdr3_nt: TGTGCCAGCAGGCCCGGGACTAGCGCGTACAATGAGCAGTTCTTC
clone_size: few
d_call: TRBD2
j_call: TRBJ2-1
cdr3_length: 15
v_call: TRBV12-3/TRBV12-4

cdr3_aa: CSASGTRVSYEQYF
cdr3_nt: TGCAGTGCTAGCGGGACTAGGGTGTCCTACGAGCAGTACTTC
clone_size: .
d_call: TRBD2
j_call: TRBJ2-7
cdr3_length: 14
v_call: TRBV20-1

cdr3_aa: CASSRPGGRDREETQYF
cdr3_nt: TGTGCCAGCAGCCGTCCGGGCGGGAGGGATCGCGAAGAGACCCAGTACTTC
clone_size: .
d_call: TRBD2
j_call: TRBJ2-5
cdr3_length: 17
v_call: TRBV5-6

cdr3_aa: CASSSPLRTQYF
cdr3_nt: TGTGCCAGCAGCTCCCCACTACGGACGCAGTATTTT
clone_size: .
d_call: .
j_call: TRBJ2-3
cdr3_length: 12
v_call: TRBV7-9

cdr3_aa: CASSSSLEAGELFF
cdr3_nt: TGCGCCAGCAGCTCGTCCCTGGAGGCCGGGGAGCTGTTTTTT
clone_size: .
d_call: .
j_call: TRBJ2-2
cdr3_length: 14
v_call: TRBV5-1

cdr3_aa: CSANPWGRAGTF
cdr3_nt: TGCAGTGCCAACCCGTGGGGCAGGGCGGGCACCTTC
clone_size: .
d_call: .
j_call: TRBJ1-2
cdr3_length: 12
v_call: TRBV20-1

cdr3_aa: CASSPMPGQGVYEQYF
cdr3_nt: TGTGCCAGCAGCCCAATGCCCGGACAGGGAGTCTACGAGCAGTACTTC
clone_size: once
d_call: TRBD1
j_call: TRBJ2-7
cdr3_length: 16
v_call: TRBV11-2

cdr3_aa: CASRGGTSGINEQFF
cdr3_nt: TGTGCCAGCAGAGGGGGGACTAGCGGGATTAATGAGCAGTTCTTC
clone_size: .
d_call: TRBD2
j_call: TRBJ2-1
cdr3_length: 15
v_call: TRBV27

cdr3_aa: CASGPPGEQYF
cdr3_nt: TGTGCCAGCGGCCCCCCTGGCGAGCAGTACTTC
clone_size: .
d_call: .
j_call: TRBJ2-7
cdr3_length: 11
v_call: TRBV27

cdr3_aa: CASSQDRPAGEQYF
cdr3_nt: TGCGCCAGCAGCCAAGATCGCCCCGCTGGGGAGCAGTACTTC
clone_size: .
d_call: .
j_call: TRBJ2-7
cdr3_length: 14
v_call: TRBV4-1

cdr3_aa: CASSLSLSGYEQYF
cdr3_nt: TGTGCCAGCAGTTTATCGCTAAGCGGCTACGAGCAGTACTTC
clone_size: .
d_call: .
j_call: TRBJ2-7
cdr3_length: 14
v_call: TRBV27

cdr3_aa: CASSLSEQAVFSEQYF
cdr3_nt: TGTGCCAGCAGTTTATCGGAACAGGCGGTTTTCTCCGAGCAGTACTTC
clone_size: .
d_call: .
j_call: TRBJ2-7
cdr3_length: 16
v_call: TRBV27

cdr3_aa: CASGRGGHNEQFF
cdr3_nt: TGTGCCAGCGGTAGGGGGGGTCACAATGAGCAGTTCTTC
clone_size: few
d_call: .
j_call: TRBJ2-1
cdr3_length: 13
v_call: TRBV9

cdr3_aa: CASRAVAGRDYEQYF
cdr3_nt: TGCGCCAGCAGGGCTGTAGCGGGAAGGGACTACGAGCAGTACTTC
clone_size: .
d_call: TRBD2
j_call: TRBJ2-7
cdr3_length: 15
v_call: TRBV5-1

cdr3_aa: CASSQGRANEQFF
cdr3_nt: TGTGCCAGCAGCCAAGGGAGGGCAAATGAGCAGTTCTTC
clone_size: .
d_call: .
j_call: TRBJ2-1
cdr3_length: 13
v_call: TRBV3-1

cdr3_aa: CSVEEGKGGETQYF
cdr3_nt: TGCAGCGTTGAAGAGGGGAAGGGAGGAGAGACCCAGTACTTC
clone_size: .
d_call: .
j_call: TRBJ2-5
cdr3_length: 14
v_call: TRBV29-1

cdr3_aa: CASSSGQTYEQYF
cdr3_nt: TGTGCCAGTAGTAGCGGACAGACCTACGAGCAGTACTTC
clone_size: few
d_call: .
j_call: TRBJ2-7
cdr3_length: 13
v_call: TRBV19

cdr3_aa: CASSSGTSGRFTPYEQYF
cdr3_nt: TGTGCCAGCAGTTCGGGGACTAGCGGGAGGTTCACCCCCTACGAGCAGTACTTC
clone_size: .
d_call: TRBD2
j_call: TRBJ2-7
cdr3_length: 18
v_call: TRBV27